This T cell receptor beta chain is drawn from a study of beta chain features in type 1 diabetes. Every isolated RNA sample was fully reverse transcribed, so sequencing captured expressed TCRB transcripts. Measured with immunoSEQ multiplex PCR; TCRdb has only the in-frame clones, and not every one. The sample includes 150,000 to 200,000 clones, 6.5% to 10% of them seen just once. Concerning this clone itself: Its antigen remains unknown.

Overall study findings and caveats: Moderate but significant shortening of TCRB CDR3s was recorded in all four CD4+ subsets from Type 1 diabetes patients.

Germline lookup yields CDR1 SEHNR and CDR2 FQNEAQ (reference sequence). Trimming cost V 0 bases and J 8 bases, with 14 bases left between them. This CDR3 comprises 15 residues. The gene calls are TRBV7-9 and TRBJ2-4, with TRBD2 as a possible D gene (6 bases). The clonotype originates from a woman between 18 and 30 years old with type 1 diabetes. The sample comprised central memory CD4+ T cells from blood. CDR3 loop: CASSLAAGLKDIQYF. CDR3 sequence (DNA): TGTGCCAGCAGCTTAGCCGCCGGACTAAAAGACATTCAGTACTTC.